Shown below are 22 T cell receptor beta chains from a single sample sequenced in a study of T cells in Graves' hyperthyroidism and ophthalmopathy. Using RNA transcripts as the source, TCR beta CDR3 regions were amplified. The TCR CDR3 was amplified in a first-round RT-PCR using the HTBI primer set. TCRdb re-analysed the multiplex PCR reads in MiXCR, keeping a single row per CDR3 protein. The data show over 350,000 distinct CDR3 sequences, 11% to 15% seen once. The sequenced sample consisted of blood. The receptors were sampled from a man between 50 and 59 years old with Graves' ophthalmopathy.

The V call is TRBV6-5, the J call TRBJ1-3, with D maybe TRBD1 (6 bases). Trimming took 2 bases from V and 4 from J, leaving 12 bases between them. Germline CDR1 reads MNHEY; CDR2 reads SVGAGI. This CDR3 has 15 amino acids. CDR3 bases: TGTGCCAGCAGTTACCGGACAGTTCAAGGAAACACCATATATTTT. It translates to CASSYRTVQGNTIYF.

This clonotype has a count of ten or more. The chain employs TRBV3-1 and TRBJ2-5; D not certain. Germline lookup yields CDR1 LGHDT and CDR2 YNNKEL (reference sequence). This CDR3 is 14 amino acids long. Trimming stripped 0 bases from V and 2 bases from J, with 7 bases between. For the CDR3, the DNA is TGTGCCAGCAGCCAAGATACACGTCAAGAGACCCAGTACTTC. Its protein product is CASSQDTRQETQYF.

In this sample, this clonotype turned up a few times. This chain links TRBV10-1 with TRBJ1-2; D uncertain. V shed 8 bases and J shed 1 base, with 17 bases lying between them. Germline CDR1 and CDR2: WNHNN and SYGVQD (reference sequence). The CDR3 is made up of 15 amino acids. The CDR3 bases are TGCGCCAGCCTGGGTCGGGAGCGCGGTAACTATGGCTACACCTTC. Protein product: CASLGRERGNYGYTF.

This clonotype showed up just a few times. The V gene is TRBV5-1, the J gene TRBJ2-5; D possibly uses TRBD1 or TRBD2 (5 bases each). V gave up 0 bases and J gave up 2 bases, with 14 bases separating them. From germline, CDR1 is SGHRS and CDR2 YFSETQ. The CDR3 runs to 16 residues. In DNA form, the CDR3 reads TGCGCCAGCAGCTTGGCCCGTGGGGGTACTCAAGAGACCCAGTACTTC. Encoded protein: CASSLARGGTQETQYF.

In its sample, this clonotype was seen a few times. This chain connects TRBV19 to TRBJ1-1; tentatively, D is TRBD1 (5 bases). The germline V and J ends were trimmed by 3 bases and 3 bases, with 8 bases remaining between them. Germline V lookup: CDR1 LNHDA, CDR2 SQIVND (reference sequence). The CDR3 loop spans 13 amino acids. CDR3 sequence: CASSMLGHTEAFF. CDR3 in DNA: TGTGCCAGTAGTATGCTGGGGCACACTGAAGCTTTCTTT.

This clonotype showed up many times. V gene TRBV5-4 combines with J gene TRBJ2-1, with 9 bases identical to TRBD1. The trim removed 4 bases at V and 6 bases at J, leaving 8 bases unmatched. Looked up from germline, CDR1 is SGHNT and CDR2 is YYREEE (reference sequence). There are 15 residues in the CDR3. CDR3 loop: CASSLEQGAVNEQFF. The CDR3 region has the DNA TGTGCCAGCAGCCTAGAACAGGGGGCTGTCAATGAGCAGTTCTTC. Supplemented by reference TRBV5-4 and TRBJ2-1, the full variable domain reads ETGVTQSPTHLIKTRGQQVTLRCSSQSGHNTVSWYQQALGQGPQFIFQYYREEENGRGNFPPRFSGLQFPNYSSELNVNALELDDSALYLCASSLEQGAVNEQFFGPGTRLTVL.

This clonotype was observed many times. V is TRBV27 and J is TRBJ1-4, with D hard to call. V shed 5 bases and J shed 0 bases, with 7 bases lying between them. CDR1 and CDR2 from the germline V gene are MNHEY and SMNVEV (reference sequence). The CDR3 length is 14 residues. CDR3 bases: TGTGCCAGCAGTCCCAAAGCAACTAATGAAAAACTGTTTTTT. Its protein product is CASSPKATNEKLFF.

This clonotype was counted between two and nine times. This rearrangement joins TRBV20-1 to TRBJ2-7; TRBD2 matches 7 bases. CDR1 and CDR2 from the germline V gene are DFQATT and SNEGSKA (reference sequence). The length of the CDR3 is 12 residues. Unmatched junction bases numbered 5, after V lost 5 bases and J lost 4 bases. The CDR3 nucleotides are TGCAGTGCTGGCAGCGGGGTTTACGAGCAGTACTTC. This codes for CSAGSGVYEQYF.

This chain connects TRBV9 to TRBJ2-3; TRBD2 is a possible D gene (7 bases). V was cut by 0 bases and J by 4 bases, with 12 bases left in between. The CDR3 extends over 15 amino acids. The germline V gene encodes CDR1 SGDLS and CDR2 YYNGEE. The CDR3 region has the DNA TGTGCCAGCAGCGTAGAGGGGGGGCAGTCAGATACGCAGTATTTT. Its translation is CASSVEGGQSDTQYF.

This clonotype was found many times. The V and J genes are TRBV6-1 and TRBJ2-1; D remains ambiguous. The CDR3 runs to 15 residues. CDR1 and CDR2 (germline): MNHNS, SASEGT. V gave up 3 bases and J gave up 2 bases, with 11 bases separating them. In DNA, the CDR3 is TGTGCCAGCAGTGAGGTGTCTGATCCCTACAATGAGCAGTTCTTC. Its protein product is CASSEVSDPYNEQFF.

A few counts support this clonotype. V and J are TRBV11-2 and TRBJ1-1, with TRBD1 as a possible D gene (6 bases). The CDR3 totals 15 residues. Trimming removed 7 bases from V and 4 bases from J, with 19 bases in between. Germline values: CDR1 SGHAT, CDR2 FQNNGV. CDR3 bases: TGTGCCAGCATCTATACTGGGGGGCCTAGCACTGAAGCTTTCTTT. This translates into CASIYTGGPSTEAFF. Full variable domain (remainder filled in from reference TRBV11-2 and TRBJ1-1): EAGVAQSPRYKIIEKRQSVAFWCNPISGHATLYWYQQILGQGPKLLIQFQNNGVVDDSQLPKDRFSAERLKGVDSTLKIQPAKLEDSAVYLCASIYTGGPSTEAFFGQGTRLTVV.

This clonotype was recorded many times. CDR3 nucleotide sequence: TGTGCCAGCAGCAGCGCAACGTGGCGATATACGCAGTATTTT. Its translation: CASSSATWRYTQYF. The rearrangement links TRBV12-3 or TRBV12-4 to TRBJ2-3; D remains unclear. CDR3 length: 14 residues. The ends were cut back, 6 bases at V and 7 bases at J, with 17 bases in the middle.

At least ten counts were recorded for this clonotype. This chain joins TRBV24-1 and TRBJ2-1; a weak D match, TRBD2 (6 bases). The CDR3 spans 12 residues. V dropped 4 bases and J dropped 12 bases, with 12 bases sitting between them. Germline CDR1 reads KGHDR; CDR2 reads SFDVKD. CDR3 region: CATSDWGTGQFF. CDR3 sequence (DNA): TGTGCCACCAGTGACTGGGGGACTGGGCAGTTCTTC.

This clonotype was seen a handful of times. The genes are TRBV20-1 and TRBJ2-3; the D is unclear. Germline lookup yields CDR1 DFQATT and CDR2 SNEGSKA (reference sequence). The CDR3 has 13 residues. With 1 base removed from V and 6 bases from J, the gap between germline ends came to 11 bases. The DNA of the CDR3 is TGCAGTGCTAGAGGAGTAGTGGGCGATACGCAGTATTTT. It is translated as CSARGVVGDTQYF.

There are a few counts of this clonotype. V is TRBV30 and J is TRBJ2-2; 9 bases are shared with TRBD1. The CDR3 runs 15 residues. CDR1 is GTSNPN, CDR2 SVGIG, per germline (reference sequence). The V segment lost 6 bases and the J segment 4 bases; nucleotides outside the gene matches: 9. The CDR3 DNA reads TGTGCCTGCACCGGGACAGGGACCATCACCGGGGAGCTGTTTTTT. Amino acid sequence: CACTGTGTITGELFF.

This clonotype was counted at least ten times. The chain has TRBV5-1 and TRBJ2-3; 12 bases fit TRBD2. CDR3 length equals 19 residues. Per the germline V gene, CDR1 is SGHRS and CDR2 is YFSETQ. The trim removed 0 bases at V and 3 bases at J, leaving 11 bases unmatched. The CDR3 here is CASSLVLAGGPVSTDTQYF. CDR3 coding DNA: TGCGCCAGCAGCTTGGTCCTAGCGGGAGGGCCTGTGAGTACAGATACGCAGTATTTT.

J is TRBJ2-2 and V is TRBV7-9, with D perhaps matching TRBD2 (6 bases). This CDR3 comprises 15 residues. The V gene's germline CDR1 is SEHNR and CDR2 FQNEAQ (reference sequence). The ends were cut back, 5 bases at V and 0 bases at J, with 10 bases in the middle. CDR3 sequence reads: CASSLSGPNTGELFF. As DNA, the CDR3 is TGTGCCAGCAGCCTTAGCGGCCCGAACACCGGGGAGCTGTTTTTT.

At least ten counts were recorded for this clonotype. The rearrangement joins TRBV30 to TRBJ2-1; 13 bases are a match to TRBD2. CDR3 length: 16 amino acids. V shed 3 bases and J 2 bases; nucleotides not matched to a gene: 4. The germline gives CDR1 GTSNPN, CDR2 SVGIG (reference sequence). CDR3 protein: CAWSGLAGAAYNEQFF. Written as DNA, the CDR3 is TGTGCCTGGAGCGGACTAGCGGGAGCAGCCTACAATGAGCAGTTCTTC.

The sample holds many counts of this clonotype. The chain employs TRBV20-1 and TRBJ2-7, with D possibly TRBD1 on 6 matching bases. V shed 5 bases and J shed 3 bases, with 14 bases lying between them. The CDR3 sequence is 13 residues long. Germline V gene sequence: CDR1 DFQATT, CDR2 SNEGSKA (reference sequence). DNA for the CDR3: TGCAGTGCTTACAGGGTATCCAACTACGAGCAGTACTTC. This sequence encodes CSAYRVSNYEQYF.

This clonotype was seen a few times. The rearrangement joins TRBV7-8 to TRBJ2-3; a possible D gene is TRBD2 (5 bases). Germline V gives CDR1 SGHVS, CDR2 FQNEAQ. Trimming shortened V by 7 bases and J by 5 bases, and 22 bases separated the two germline ends. This CDR3 comprises 16 residues. The CDR3 DNA is TGTGCCAGCACCCCAGAGGGTTCGGATTGGGGAGATACGCAGTATTTT. It is translated as CASTPEGSDWGDTQYF.

This clonotype was detected ten times or more. The chain joins TRBV11-2 to TRBJ2-1; 7 bases are a match to TRBD1. V was pared by 0 bases and J by 2 bases, with 4 bases of the junction left unmatched. This CDR3 contains 16 residues. Germline-derived CDR1 and CDR2 are SGHAT and FQNNGV. The CDR3 sequence is CASSLDPGTAYNEQFF. The CDR3, as DNA: TGTGCCAGCAGCTTAGATCCTGGGACAGCCTACAATGAGCAGTTCTTC.

This clonotype was observed at least ten times. The chain couples TRBV11-2 to TRBJ2-3, with D perhaps being TRBD1 or TRBD2 (7 bases each). The CDR3 is made up of 15 amino acids. Trimming pared 3 bases from V and 5 bases from J, leaving 15 bases between. CDR1 SGHAT and CDR2 FQNNGV come from the germline V gene. CDR3 in DNA: TGTGCCAGCAGCTTCAGCGGGACAGTTTTAGATACGCAGTATTTT. Translated, it gives CASSFSGTVLDTQYF.